This T cell receptor (beta chain) emerged from a study of T-cell reconstitution after alpha-beta-depleted transplantation in children. Study outcomes and limitations: The main origin of T-cell counts and diversity one year after transplant was newly produced T cells. Where alpha-beta T cells came from about two months after transplant was reportedly several hundred expanded graft clones. Surviving recipient T cells and thymic progenitors accounted for the high day-60 TCRbeta diversity observed in some patients.

Concerning this clonotype: Its cognate antigen is unknown.

This CDR3 contains 17 residues. Per the germline V gene, CDR1 is PRHDT and CDR2 is FYEKMQ (reference sequence). The germline V and J ends were trimmed by 2 bases and 2 bases, with 17 bases remaining between them. It was with unique molecular identifiers that the TCRbeta library was prepared. Via MiXCR, TCRdb re-called the PCR reads, giving one row per CDR3 protein. The sample holds hundreds of thousands of distinct CDR3 sequences, roughly a tenth seen once. This specimen consisted of PBMCs, obtained before TCRalphabeta/CD19-depleted stem cell transplant. This clonotype was sampled from a child younger than 10 with inherited bone marrow failure, due to receive a stem cell transplant. The chain has TRBV13 and TRBJ2-3, with D unclear. For the CDR3, the DNA is TGTGCCAGCAGCTTAACGTCCCAGTCGGTTCTCACAGATACGCAGTATTTT. Residues: CASSLTSQSVLTDTQYF.